These 17 T cell receptor beta chains were sequenced from one sample in a study of cytomegalovirus exposure and HLA in healthy donors. Primers for the PCR totalled 60 Vbeta and 13 Jbeta. The repertoire was sequenced with immunoSEQ multiplex PCR; TCRdb's copy has only in-frame clones and lacks some. The data show under 140,000 clones, with over 65% seen just once and 1.3% held by the top ten. The sequenced sample consisted of PBMCs. These receptor sequences come from a woman in her 30s in good health and CMV-seronegative.

This clone was observed a single time. V is TRBV19 and J is TRBJ2-7; the match to TRBD1 covers 8 bases. CDR1 is LNHDA and CDR2 is SQIVND in the germline V gene (reference sequence). Unmatched junction bases numbered 5, after V lost 5 bases and J lost 2 bases. CDR3 length: 14 residues. In DNA form, the CDR3 reads TGTGCCAGTAGTGGGGGGACAGGTACCTACGAGCAGTACTTC. Residues: CASSGGTGTYEQYF.

V usage is TRBV6-5 and J usage is TRBJ1-2, with D unclear. This CDR3 spans 14 amino acids. The V gene's germline CDR1 is MNHEY and CDR2 SVGAGI. With 0 bases removed from V and 2 bases from J, the gap between germline ends came to 7 bases. Here the CDR3 reads CASSYSGRNYGYTF. The DNA of the CDR3 is TGTGCCAGCAGTTACTCGGGCAGGAACTATGGCTACACCTTC.

The CDR3 DNA is TGTGCCAGCAGCCTAGGCAGCTCTGGAAACACCATATATTTT. Protein: CASSLGSSGNTIYF. J is TRBJ1-3 and V is TRBV7-3; D remains ambiguous. The V end lost 5 bases, the J end lost 0 bases, and 8 bases lay between the germline ends. Germline V gene data show CDR1 as SGHTA and CDR2 as FQGTGA. This CDR3 region has 14 residues.

The chain uses TRBV6-5 and TRBJ1-4; 10 bases are shared with TRBD1. The trim removed 6 bases at V and 7 bases at J, leaving 8 bases unmatched. Per the germline V gene, CDR1 is MNHEY and CDR2 is SVGAGI. CDR3 length equals 15 residues. The CDR3 loop is CASSLTGTGVEKLFF. In nucleotides, the CDR3 is TGTGCCAGCAGCTTGACCGGGACAGGGGTTGAAAAACTGTTTTTT.

This chain uses TRBV4-1 with TRBJ2-3; D is perhaps TRBD2 (5 bases). The CDR3 covers 15 residues. The germline V gene encodes CDR1 MGHRA and CDR2 YSYEKL. Trimming took off 7 bases at V and 0 bases at J, with 14 bases between the two ends. This chain's CDR3 is CASTRLGLSTDTQYF. The CDR3 DNA is TGCGCCAGCACTCGTTTAGGACTGAGCACAGATACGCAGTATTTT.

This rearrangement joins TRBV7-3 to TRBJ2-5; TRBD2 aligns across 12 bases. The germline V gene has CDR1 SGHTA and CDR2 FQGTGA. This CDR3 is 15 amino acids long. The V gene end was trimmed by 5 bases and the J gene end by 5 bases; junction bases not matched to a gene: 6. The CDR3 is CASSPGLAGGETQYF. For the CDR3, the DNA is TGTGCCAGCAGCCCGGGACTAGCGGGTGGGGAGACCCAGTACTTC.

This clone was found once. The chain couples TRBV6-1 to TRBJ2-7, with 12 nucleotides matching TRBD2. This CDR3 region has 14 residues. Losses at the gene ends were 6 bases for V and 6 bases for J; bases not matched to a gene: 6. CDR1 and CDR2 (germline): MNHNS, SASEGT. The CDR3, as DNA: TGTGCCAGCAGAAGGACTAGCGGGATAGCCGAGCAGTACTTC. This sequence encodes CASRRTSGIAEQYF.

This clone was seen a few times. The V call is TRBV14, the J call TRBJ2-7; 8 positions match TRBD1. CDR1 SGHDN and CDR2 FVKESK come from the germline V gene. The CDR3 sequence is 14 residues long. V lost 4 bases, J lost 0 bases, and 2 bases stayed unmatched. CDR3 bases: TGTGCCAGCAGCCCGACAGGGGCCTCCTACGAGCAGTACTTC. This sequence encodes CASSPTGASYEQYF. Filled out from reference TRBV14 and TRBJ2-7, the complete variable domain reads EAGVTQFPSHSVIEKGQTVTLRCDPISGHDNLYWYRRVMGKEIKFLLHFVKESKQDESGMPNNRFLAERTGGTYSTLKVQPAELEDSGVYFCASSPTGASYEQYFGPGTRLTVT.

The V call is TRBV5-6, the J call TRBJ2-7; D is undetermined. The CDR3 sequence is 13 residues long. Germline assignment: CDR1 SGHDT and CDR2 YYEEEE. V lost 4 bases to trimming and J lost 0 bases, with 8 bases between them. CDR3 DNA sequence: TGTGCCAGCAGCACGGGTCACTCCTACGAGCAGTACTTC. This encodes CASSTGHSYEQYF.

V and J are TRBV5-1 and TRBJ2-3; D uncertain. V lost 0 bases, J lost 4 bases, and 12 bases lay in between. In germline, CDR1 is SGHRS, CDR2 YFSETQ. This CDR3 is built from 15 residues. CDR3 bases: TGCGCCAGCAGCTTGGGCATACAGAGCCCAGATACGCAGTATTTT. It codes for CASSLGIQSPDTQYF.

The genes are TRBV6-1 and TRBJ2-7, with 9 bases fitting TRBD1. CDR1 MNHNS and CDR2 SASEGT come from the germline V gene. V lost 2 bases to trimming and J lost 2 bases; unmatched junction nucleotides: 7. The CDR3 loop spans 16 amino acids. CDR3 sequence: CASSEWEDRGAYEQYF. The CDR3 bases are TGTGCCAGCAGTGAATGGGAGGACAGGGGAGCCTACGAGCAGTACTTC.

This chain connects TRBV5-4 to TRBJ2-3, with D maybe TRBD2 (6 bases). The CDR3 totals 14 residues. The germline gives CDR1 SGHNT, CDR2 YYREEE (reference sequence). Trimming took off 4 bases at V and 3 bases at J, with 12 bases between the two ends. The CDR3 sequence: CASSPLGGTDTQYF. In DNA form, the CDR3 reads TGTGCCAGCAGCCCCCTGGGGGGTACAGATACGCAGTATTTT.

In DNA, the CDR3 is TGTGCCAGCAGCTTAGGGGGGGAGAACACTGAAGCTTTCTTT. Its protein product is CASSLGGENTEAFF. The chain couples TRBV7-8 to TRBJ1-1; possibly TRBD1 for D (5 bases). Germline lookup yields CDR1 SGHVS and CDR2 FQNEAQ. The CDR3 extends over 14 amino acids. V was clipped by 1 base and J by 1 base, with 7 bases between them.

The rearrangement links TRBV19 to TRBJ1-5, with TRBD1 identical over 10 bases. The CDR3 runs to 16 residues. V lost 10 bases to trimming and J lost 4 bases; unmatched junction nucleotides: 13. Germline CDR1 and CDR2: LNHDA and SQIVND (reference sequence). Here the CDR3 reads CATRGLDRGFNQPQHF. The CDR3 DNA follows: TGTGCCACTCGCGGATTGGACAGGGGGTTTAATCAGCCCCAGCATTTT.

As DNA, the CDR3 is TGCGCCAGCAGCTTGGAACAAACTGGGGCCAACGTCCTGACTTTC. Amino acid sequence: CASSLEQTGANVLTF. The gene calls are TRBV5-1 and TRBJ2-6; D gene unclear. The CDR3 totals 15 residues. V shed 0 bases and J shed 2 bases, with 6 bases lying between them. Looked up from germline, CDR1 is SGHRS and CDR2 is YFSETQ. The whole variable domain, remainder taken from reference TRBV5-1 and TRBJ2-6, is KAGVTQTPRYLIKTRGQQVTLSCSPISGHRSVSWYQQTPGQGLQFLFEYFSETQRNKGNFPGRFSGRQFSNSRSEMNVSTLELGDSALYLCASSLEQTGANVLTFGAGSRLTVL.

The genes are TRBV5-3 and TRBJ1-2; D remains unclear. TRBV5-3 qualifies as an ORF whose function is uncertain. Trimming took 1 base from V and 0 from J, leaving 22 bases between them. This CDR3 contains 19 residues. The CDR3 DNA follows: TGTGCCAGAAGCTTGACCATAGTGGGCAGGATCTATGCTAACTATGGCTACACCTTC. Translated: CARSLTIVGRIYANYGYTF.

This chain links TRBV29-1 with TRBJ2-2, with TRBD2 matching 9 bases. V lost 5 bases, J lost 0 bases, and 4 bases stayed unmatched. Germline lookup yields CDR1 SQVTM and CDR2 ANQGSEA. The CDR3 spans 15 residues. CDR3 loop: CSVRWTSANTGELFF. CDR3 coding DNA: TGCAGCGTTCGTTGGACTAGCGCGAACACCGGGGAGCTGTTTTTT.